This T cell receptor (beta chain) emerged from a study of Graves' ophthalmopathy and Graves' hyperthyroidism. Study results and caveats: Stable hyperthyroidism and ophthalmopathy were told apart by a 13-signature model, which achieved 85% to 90% sensitivity and approximately 81% specificity. Most thyroid clonotypes with frequency above 0.001 were detected in blood too.

Moderate-to-severe activity, CAS ≥3, NOSPECS ≥4 and duration under 3 months were recorded for donors with ophthalmopathy. Patients with other autoimmune diseases, uncontrolled infections, pregnancy or lactation were excluded. Amplification from RNA transcripts yielded the TCR beta CDR3 regions. Second-round multiplex PCR came after a first-round RT-PCR that employed HTBI primers. TCRdb re-called the multiplex PCR reads through MiXCR, storing one row per CDR3 protein. The table records about 740,000 distinct CDR3 sequences, 35% to 50% of them present only once. This clonotype turned up a few times. Its antigen is unidentified. The source is an adult man with Graves' ophthalmopathy. The sequenced sample was peripheral blood.

CDR3 DNA: TGCAGTGCCCACCCTCCGGGGGATAGCAATCAGCCCCAGCATTTT. Translated, it gives CSAHPPGDSNQPQHF. The chain employs TRBV20-1 and TRBJ1-5; D is perhaps TRBD1 (5 bases). This CDR3 is 15 amino acids long. CDR1 DFQATT and CDR2 SNEGSKA come from the germline V gene (reference sequence). V dropped 6 bases and J dropped 0 bases, with 15 bases sitting between them.